One TCR beta chain is described in this entry. V lost 3 bases and J 5 bases, leaving 2 bases between the germline ends. CDR1 MGHDK and CDR2 SYGVNS come from the germline V gene. CDR3 length: 10 residues. These data belong to a study of neoadjuvant anti-PD-1 for oral cavity cancer. The assay was immunoSEQ multiplex PCR, and TCRdb's table has in-frame clones only and misses some. In the table there are approximately 12,000 clones, about 60% of which are singletons. Stage II-IVA oral cavity squamous cell carcinoma was new and untreated by systemic or radiation therapy. This specimen was tumor tissue, taken before nivolumab (anti-PD-1) treatment. This receptor was taken from a person between 40 and 79 years old with oral cavity squamous cell carcinoma. The donor label of this sample is uncertain. V usage is TRBV25-1 and J usage is TRBJ2-7, with D uncertain. The CDR3 DNA reads TGTGCCAGCAGTGAGAACGAGCAGTACTTC. Its translation: CASSENEQYF.